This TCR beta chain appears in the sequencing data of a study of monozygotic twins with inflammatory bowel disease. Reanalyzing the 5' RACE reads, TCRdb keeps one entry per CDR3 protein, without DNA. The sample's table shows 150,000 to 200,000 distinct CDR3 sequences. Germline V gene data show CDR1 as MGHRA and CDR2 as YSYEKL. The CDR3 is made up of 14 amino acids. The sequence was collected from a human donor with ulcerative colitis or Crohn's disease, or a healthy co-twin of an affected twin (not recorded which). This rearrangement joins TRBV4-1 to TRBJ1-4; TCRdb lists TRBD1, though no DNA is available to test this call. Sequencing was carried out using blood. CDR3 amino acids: CASSQEQGREKLFF.